The T cell receptor beta chain under discussion was sequenced for a study of cytomegalovirus exposure and HLA in healthy donors. V gave up 3 bases and J gave up 6 bases, with 12 bases separating them. CDR1 is SGHRS, CDR2 YFSETQ, per germline. The CDR3 loop spans 14 amino acids. There are a few counts of this clone. Its antigen is not identified. Study observations and caveats: Cytomegalovirus-associated status was assigned to about 150 TCR beta chains. In a later analysis, TCR association rates varied by HLA locus: DRB1 most, HLA-C fewest. From TCR beta sequences, most subjects' HLA-A and HLA-B alleles were reportedly predicted accurately.

PCR was performed using 60 Vbeta and 13 Jbeta primers. Generated by immunoSEQ multiplex PCR, the TCRdb table keeps only in-frame clones and is missing some. The table includes around 100,000 clones, 55% to 80% detected once. Sequenced material: PBMCs. The source of this sequence is a woman aged 25 to 45 in good health and CMV-seronegative. The chain carries TRBV5-1 and TRBJ2-2, with a tentative D call TRBD1 (6 bases). This CDR3 is CASSSIQGPGELFF. The CDR3 DNA is TGCGCCAGCAGCTCCATACAGGGTCCCGGGGAGCTGTTTTTT.